The present T cell receptor (beta chain) was sequenced within a study of cytomegalovirus exposure and HLA in healthy donors. Study-level findings and limits: Within the data, a cluster of highly shared sequence variants was likely a sequencing artifact. There were a few CMV-associated chains whose specificity for CMV antigens was confirmed in vitro.

Use of 60 Vbeta and 13 Jbeta primers characterized the PCR. Here immunoSEQ multiplex PCR was the method, and the copy in TCRdb shows in-frame clones only, minus some. Of about 140,000 clones detected, more than 75% appear once; the ten largest clones hold roughly 2.4%. Regarding this clone: The antigen is undetermined.

Trimming took 1 base from V and 5 from J; bases not matched to a gene: 1. The CDR3 length is 14 residues. Germline lookup yields CDR1 GTSNPN and CDR2 SVGIG (reference sequence). This receptor was obtained from a man aged 50-59 years in good health and CMV-seronegative. The J gene is TRBJ2-5, the V gene TRBV30; 13 bases align to TRBD2. Sequencing was carried out using PBMCs. The CDR3 bases are TGTGCCTGGAGTGGGACTAGCGGGGGCGAGACCCAGTACTTC. It specifies CAWSGTSGGETQYF.